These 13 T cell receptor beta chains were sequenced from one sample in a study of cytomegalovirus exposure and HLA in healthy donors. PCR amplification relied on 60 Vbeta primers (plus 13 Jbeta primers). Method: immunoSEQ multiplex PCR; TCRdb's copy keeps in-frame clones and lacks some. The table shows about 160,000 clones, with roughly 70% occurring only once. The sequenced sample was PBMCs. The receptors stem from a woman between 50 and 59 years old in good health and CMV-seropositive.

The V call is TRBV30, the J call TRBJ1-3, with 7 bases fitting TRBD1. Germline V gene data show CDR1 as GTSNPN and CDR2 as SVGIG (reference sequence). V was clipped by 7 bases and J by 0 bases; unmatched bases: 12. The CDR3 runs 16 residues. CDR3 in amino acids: CAFMGGTAFSGNTIYF. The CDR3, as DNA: TGTGCCTTCATGGGCGGGACAGCGTTCTCTGGAAACACCATATATTTT.

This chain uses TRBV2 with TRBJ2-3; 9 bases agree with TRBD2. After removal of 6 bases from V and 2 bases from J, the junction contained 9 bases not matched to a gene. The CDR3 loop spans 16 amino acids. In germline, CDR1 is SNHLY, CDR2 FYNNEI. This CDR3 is CASSLTSGRTTDTQYF. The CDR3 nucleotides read TGTGCCAGCAGCCTAACTAGCGGGCGCACCACAGATACGCAGTATTTT. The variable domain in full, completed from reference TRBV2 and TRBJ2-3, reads EPEVTQTPSHQVTQMGQEVILRCVPISNHLYFYWYRQILGQKVEFLVSFYNNEISEKSEIFDDQFSVERPDGSNFTLKIRSTKLEDSAMYFCASSLTSGRTTDTQYFGPGTRLTVL.

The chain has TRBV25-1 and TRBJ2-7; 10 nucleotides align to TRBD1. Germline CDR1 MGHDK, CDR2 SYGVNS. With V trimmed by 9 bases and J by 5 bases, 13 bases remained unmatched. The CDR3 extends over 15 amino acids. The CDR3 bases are TGTGCCAGTGAAAAGCTCGGGACAGGGGACCACGAGCAGTACTTC. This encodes CASEKLGTGDHEQYF.

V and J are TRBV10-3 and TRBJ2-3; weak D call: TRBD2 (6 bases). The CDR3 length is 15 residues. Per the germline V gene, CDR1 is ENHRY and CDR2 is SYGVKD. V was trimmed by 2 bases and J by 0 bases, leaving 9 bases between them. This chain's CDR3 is CAISEQRVSTDTQYF. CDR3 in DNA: TGTGCCATCAGTGAGCAGCGGGTGAGCACAGATACGCAGTATTTT.

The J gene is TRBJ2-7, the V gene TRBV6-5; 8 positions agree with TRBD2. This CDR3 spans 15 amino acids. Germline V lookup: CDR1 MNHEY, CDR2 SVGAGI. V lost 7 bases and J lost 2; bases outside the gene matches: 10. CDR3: CASTPAAGGTYEQYF. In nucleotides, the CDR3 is TGTGCCAGCACACCGGCGGCGGGGGGCACCTACGAGCAGTACTTC.

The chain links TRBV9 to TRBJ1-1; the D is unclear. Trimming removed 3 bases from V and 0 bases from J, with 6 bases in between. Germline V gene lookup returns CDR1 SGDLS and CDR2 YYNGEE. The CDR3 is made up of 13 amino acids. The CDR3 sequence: CASSDRMNTEAFF. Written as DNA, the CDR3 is TGTGCCAGCAGCGATAGAATGAACACTGAAGCTTTCTTT.

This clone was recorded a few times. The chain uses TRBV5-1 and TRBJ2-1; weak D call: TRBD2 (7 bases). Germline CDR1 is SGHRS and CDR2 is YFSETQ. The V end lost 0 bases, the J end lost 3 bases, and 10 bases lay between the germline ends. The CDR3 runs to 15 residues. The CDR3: CASSLEGGVYNEQFF. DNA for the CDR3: TGCGCCAGCAGCTTGGAGGGGGGGGTCTACAATGAGCAGTTCTTC.

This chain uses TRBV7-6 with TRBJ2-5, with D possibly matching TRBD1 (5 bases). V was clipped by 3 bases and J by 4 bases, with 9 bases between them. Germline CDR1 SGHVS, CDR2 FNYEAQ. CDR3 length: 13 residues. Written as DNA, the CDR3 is TGTGCCAGCAGCTTCGACACAGGAGAGACCCAGTACTTC. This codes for CASSFDTGETQYF.

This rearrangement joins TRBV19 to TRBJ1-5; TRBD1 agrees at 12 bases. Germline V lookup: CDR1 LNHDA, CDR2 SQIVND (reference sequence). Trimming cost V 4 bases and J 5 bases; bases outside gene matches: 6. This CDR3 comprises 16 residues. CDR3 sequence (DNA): TGTGCCAGTAGTACTGGAGGGACAGGGGGCTATCAGCCCCAGCATTTT. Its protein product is CASSTGGTGGYQPQHF.

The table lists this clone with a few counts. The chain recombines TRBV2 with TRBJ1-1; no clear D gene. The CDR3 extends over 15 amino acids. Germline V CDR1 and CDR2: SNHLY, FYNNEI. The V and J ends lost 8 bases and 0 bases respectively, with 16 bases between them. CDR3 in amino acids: CASSDTPTLNTEAFF. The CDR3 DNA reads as TGTGCCAGCTCTGATACTCCCACTTTGAACACTGAAGCTTTCTTT.

The chain's CDR3 is CASSYSGDREIYEQYF. CDR3 bases: TGTGCCAGCAGTTACTCAGGCGACAGGGAGATCTACGAGCAGTACTTC. The gene calls are TRBV6-6 and TRBJ2-7; TRBD1 agrees at 7 bases. V was pared by 0 bases and J by 3 bases, with 8 bases of the junction left unmatched. This CDR3 comprises 16 residues. The V gene's germline CDR1 is MNHNY and CDR2 SVGAGI (reference sequence).

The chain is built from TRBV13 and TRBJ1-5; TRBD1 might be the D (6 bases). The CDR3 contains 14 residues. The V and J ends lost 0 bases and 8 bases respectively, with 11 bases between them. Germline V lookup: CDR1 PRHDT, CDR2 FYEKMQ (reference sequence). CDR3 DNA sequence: TGTGCCAGCAGCTTAGGGAGGACAGCCAAGCCCCAGCATTTT. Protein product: CASSLGRTAKPQHF.

The CDR3 spells CASSPGGRFSGNTIYF. The DNA of the CDR3 is TGTGCCAGCAGCCCAGGGGGTCGGTTCTCTGGAAACACCATATATTTT. The rearrangement links TRBV7-9 to TRBJ1-3, with 7 positions matching TRBD1. The CDR3 length is 16 residues. The germline CDR1 and CDR2 sequences are SEHNR and FQNEAQ (reference sequence). Trimming took 5 bases from V and 0 from J; bases not matched to a gene: 7.